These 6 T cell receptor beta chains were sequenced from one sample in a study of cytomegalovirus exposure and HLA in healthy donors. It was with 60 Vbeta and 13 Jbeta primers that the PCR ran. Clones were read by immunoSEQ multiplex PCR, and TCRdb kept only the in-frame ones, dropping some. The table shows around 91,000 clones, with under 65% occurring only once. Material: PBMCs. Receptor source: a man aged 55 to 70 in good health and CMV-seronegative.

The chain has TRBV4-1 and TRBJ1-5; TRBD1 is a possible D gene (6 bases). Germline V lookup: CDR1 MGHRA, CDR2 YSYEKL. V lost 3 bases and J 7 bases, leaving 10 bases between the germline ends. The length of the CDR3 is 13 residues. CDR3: CASSQWGRQPQHF. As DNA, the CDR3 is TGCGCCAGCAGCCAGTGGGGGCGACAGCCCCAGCATTTT.

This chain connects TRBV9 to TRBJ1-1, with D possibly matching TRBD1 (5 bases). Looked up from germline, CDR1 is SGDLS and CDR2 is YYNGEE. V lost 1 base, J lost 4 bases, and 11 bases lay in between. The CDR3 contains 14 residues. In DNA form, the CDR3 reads TGTGCCAGCAGCGTATCCGGGAGGGGCACTGAAGCTTTCTTT. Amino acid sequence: CASSVSGRGTEAFF.

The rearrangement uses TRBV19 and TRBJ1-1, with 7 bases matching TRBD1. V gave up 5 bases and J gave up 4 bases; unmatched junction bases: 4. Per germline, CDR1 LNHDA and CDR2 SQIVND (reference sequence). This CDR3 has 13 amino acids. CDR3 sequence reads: CASSQGGVTEAFF. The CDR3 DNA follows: TGTGCCAGTAGTCAGGGGGGAGTCACTGAAGCTTTCTTT.

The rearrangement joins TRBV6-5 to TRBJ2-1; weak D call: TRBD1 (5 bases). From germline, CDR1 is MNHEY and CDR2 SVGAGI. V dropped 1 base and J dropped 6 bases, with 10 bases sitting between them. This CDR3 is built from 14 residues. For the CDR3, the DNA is TGTGCCAGCAGTTACTTGGGGCGCCCCAATGAGCAGTTCTTC. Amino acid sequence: CASSYLGRPNEQFF.

The CDR3 spells CASRPGTGGYTDTQYF. DNA of the CDR3: TGTGCCAGCAGACCCGGGACAGGGGGCTACACAGATACGCAGTATTTT. The V and J genes are TRBV2 and TRBJ2-3; 12 positions agree with TRBD1. In germline, CDR1 is SNHLY, CDR2 FYNNEI. V gave up 6 bases and J gave up 2 bases; unmatched junction bases: 6. The CDR3 has 16 residues.

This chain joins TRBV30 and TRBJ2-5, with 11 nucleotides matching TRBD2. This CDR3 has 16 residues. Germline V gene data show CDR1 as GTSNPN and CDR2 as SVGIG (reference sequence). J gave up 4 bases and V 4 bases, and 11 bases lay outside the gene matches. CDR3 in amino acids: CAWTTSGKGVGETQYF. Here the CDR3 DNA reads TGTGCCTGGACGACTAGCGGGAAGGGGGTAGGAGAGACCCAGTACTTC.